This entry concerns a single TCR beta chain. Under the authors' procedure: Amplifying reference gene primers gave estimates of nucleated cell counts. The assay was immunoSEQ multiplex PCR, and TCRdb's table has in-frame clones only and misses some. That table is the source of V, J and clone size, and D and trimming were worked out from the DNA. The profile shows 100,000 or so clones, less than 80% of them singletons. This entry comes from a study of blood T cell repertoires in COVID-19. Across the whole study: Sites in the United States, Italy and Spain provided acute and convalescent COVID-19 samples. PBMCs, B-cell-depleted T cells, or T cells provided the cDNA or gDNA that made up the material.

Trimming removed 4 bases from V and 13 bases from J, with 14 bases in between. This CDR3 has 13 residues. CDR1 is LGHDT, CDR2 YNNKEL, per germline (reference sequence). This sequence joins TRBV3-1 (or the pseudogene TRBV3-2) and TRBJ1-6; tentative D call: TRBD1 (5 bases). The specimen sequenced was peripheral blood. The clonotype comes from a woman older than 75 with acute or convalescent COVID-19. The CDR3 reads CASSLGTPNPLHF. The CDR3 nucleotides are TGTGCCAGCAGCCTTGGGACTCCAAATCCCCTCCACTTT.